The rows below give T cell receptor beta chains drawn from one sample of a study of blood T cell repertoires in COVID-19. Profiling relied on immunoSEQ multiplex PCR, and the TCRdb table lists in-frame clones only, not all of them. The table has approximately 99,000 clones, 88% seen once. Sequenced input: peripheral blood. Receptors were obtained from a human donor in a cohort sampled during active COVID-19. Each CDR3 is given with its conserved first and last residue. The D gene is left open where the match is weak. Expanded clones get a size class; other rows say once, few or many, or leave the size out.

j_call v_call d_call clone_size cdr3_aa cdr3_nt
TRBJ2-3 TRBV14 TRBD1 few CASSQDRRRVQYF TGTGCCAGCAGCCAGGACAGGCGGAGAGTGCAGTATTTT
TRBJ2-7 TRBV18 TRBD1 . CASSPLGTESTEQYF TGTGCCAGCTCACCGCTCGGGACAGAATCTACGGAGCAGTACTTC
TRBJ1-2 TRBV7-9 . . CASSFPKTDNGYTF TGTGCCAGCAGCTTTCCCAAGACAGATAATGGCTACACCTTC
TRBJ1-6 TRBV3-1/TRBV3-2 . . CASSPTGINSPLHF TGTGCCAGCAGCCCCACAGGGATTAATTCACCCCTCCACTTT
TRBJ2-5 TRBV3-1/TRBV3-2 TRBD1 . CASSRTGAETQYF TGTGCCAGCAGCCGGACAGGGGCAGAGACCCAGTACTTC
TRBJ2-3 TRBV6-5 . . CASSRGDISTDTQYF TGTGCCAGCTCCCGGGGAGACATTAGCACAGATACGCAGTATTTT
TRBJ1-6 TRBV2 . . CASSEPEKRSYNSPLHF TGTGCCAGCAGTGAACCTGAGAAGAGGTCCTATAATTCACCCCTCCACTTT
TRBJ2-5 TRBV6-1 . . CASSEDRTILKETQYF TGTGCCAGCAGTGAGGACAGGACTATTTTGAAGGAGACCCAGTACTTC
TRBJ2-7 TRBV15 TRBD2 . CATSRSGTSGREDYEQYF TGTGCCACCAGCAGATCCGGGACTAGCGGGAGGGAGGACTACGAGCAGTACTTC
TRBJ2-5 TRBV7-9 TRBD2 . CASTGTSGTRTQYF TGTGCCAGCACCGGGACTAGCGGCACCAGGACCCAGTACTTC
TRBJ2-3 TRBV6-5 TRBD1 . CASSYGGGQGRDTQYF TGTGCCAGCAGTTACGGAGGCGGACAGGGGAGGGATACGCAGTATTTT
TRBJ2-3 TRBV10-3 TRBD2 . CAIRGLVSTDTQYF TGTGCCATCAGGGGACTAGTGAGCACAGATACGCAGTATTTT
TRBJ2-7 TRBV27 . . CASSLQGPYEQYF TGTGCCAGCAGTTTACAGGGCCCCTACGAGCAGTACTTC